The clone carrying this TCR beta chain was counted only a few times. Its cognate antigen is unknown. This entry belongs to a study of molecular identifiers for immune sequencing clone quantification. Regarding the study as a whole: It was shown that clones above 20 RNA copies held over 97% of effector molecules, but under 1% in naive cells. Spiked TCR RNA from one Jurkat cell reportedly showed up when mixed among around 1 million naive cells.

This CDR3 is built from 13 residues. V gave up 2 bases and J gave up 6 bases, with 11 bases separating them. CDR1 is DFQATT, CDR2 SNEGSKA, per germline (reference sequence). One entry per CDR3 protein results from TCRdb running MiXCR on the PCR reads. The sample consists of around 460,000 distinct CDR3 sequences, about a fifth of them appearing once. The sequencing sample was made of naive CD8+ T cells from blood, with Jurkat cell RNA spiked in. Sample subset: FACS-sorted CD8+CD4-CCR7+CD45RA+ naive T cells. The chain combines TRBV20-1 with TRBJ2-4, with a tentative D call TRBD2 (6 bases). The origin of this receptor is a human donor in good health. Some libraries in this study had Jurkat cell RNA spiked in. The CDR3 is CSARWGVANIQYF. The CDR3 DNA reads as TGCAGTGCTAGATGGGGGGTGGCAAACATTCAGTACTTC.